The subject of this entry is one T cell receptor (beta chain). The entry originates in a study of blood T cell repertoires in COVID-19. Study summary: Donors in the United States, Italy and Spain gave samples during acute or convalescent COVID-19.

Generated by immunoSEQ multiplex PCR, the TCRdb table keeps only in-frame clones and is missing some. The table shows 150,000 to 200,000 clones, with approximately 89% occurring only once. CDR1 SGHRS and CDR2 YFSETQ come from the germline V gene. Trimming took 4 bases from V and 4 from J; bases not matched to a gene: 4. This CDR3 contains 13 residues. Source material: PBMCs or T cells enriched from blood (not recorded which). The chain combines TRBV5-1 with TRBJ1-2, with TRBD1 matching 7 bases. The clonotype was recovered from a man aged 35-49 years who had recovered from COVID-19. CDR3: CASSPGTVYGYTF. In DNA, the CDR3 is TGCGCCAGCAGCCCGGGGACAGTCTATGGCTACACCTTC.